This T cell receptor (beta chain) appears in the sequencing data of a study of blood T cells in healthy people across ages. Broader study findings: It was not possible, with unsorted PBMCs, to conclusively compare naive and antigen-experienced cells. TCR beta diversity was tightly associated with the proportion of naive T cells. When one million T cells were used, diversity estimates were thought to be underestimates.

The authors ran a second PCR of roughly 7 to 11 cycles using a sample-barcoded 5' primer and a J-beta primer mix. Each CDR3 protein gets one entry after TCRdb re-called the 5' RACE reads with MiXCR. Counted here are a few hundred thousand distinct CDR3 sequences, 25% to 30% occurring once; the ten biggest clones make up roughly 20%. About this clonotype: Its antigen is unidentified.

What was sequenced was blood. This clonotype originated in a woman aged 70-85 years in good health.

DNA of the CDR3: TGCAGTGCTAGAGATGGACAGGGGGCTTCCCGGGAGCTGTTTTTT. Amino acid sequence: CSARDGQGASRELFF. J is TRBJ2-2 and V is TRBV20-1; 11 nucleotides line up with TRBD1. Trimming removed 0 bases from V and 9 bases from J; junction bases left unmatched: 6. The CDR3 sequence is 15 residues long. Germline V gives CDR1 DFQATT, CDR2 SNEGSKA (reference sequence).